The clone carrying this T cell receptor (beta chain) was picked up a small number of times. The sample holds other DNA sequences that translate to the same CDR3. Genomic DNA (from each subset) was split evenly across several immunoSEQ plates. Some clones are missing from TCRdb's copy, which holds only in-frame ones; the method was immunoSEQ multiplex PCR. The data show around 2,000,000 clones, with about 95% seen just once and 1.1% held by the top ten. Naivety among CD8 cells was defined by CD45RO negativity and positive CCR7 selection, thereby excluding terminally differentiated effector memory CD45RA+ cells. This sample was included in a study of shared clonotypes between healthy human individuals. Study details: Three plates each covered CD4 naive and memory; CD8 naive two, CD8 memory one.

The CDR3 spans 12 residues. Per germline, CDR1 SEHNR and CDR2 FQNEAQ (reference sequence). Trimming pared 3 bases from V and 9 bases from J, leaving 6 bases between. The specimen sequenced was naive CD8+ T cells sorted from blood. This TCR came from a man younger than 35 in good health. V usage is TRBV7-9 and J usage is TRBJ1-6, with D unresolved. CDR3 sequence: CASSLVGSPLHF. The CDR3 region has the DNA TGTGCCAGCAGCTTGGTCGGTTCACCCCTCCACTTT.